These 16 T cell receptor beta chains share one sample of origin, sequenced in a study of T cell changes during pregnancy in multiple sclerosis. Sequencing was performed with immunoSEQ multiplex PCR; in TCRdb, only in-frame clones are kept and a portion is missing. Of under 50,000 clones listed, about 91% were seen once; the top ten hold approximately 0.39%. The sample consisted of CD4+ T cells from peripheral blood mononuclear cells, taken in the second trimester of pregnancy. The receptors here all came from a female donor in good health, enrolled as a control in a pregnancy study.

This rearrangement joins TRBV4-3 to TRBJ2-3; 11 bases are shared with TRBD2. Losses at the gene ends were 3 bases for V and 2 bases for J; bases not matched to a gene: 4. The CDR3 is 16 residues long. Germline V gives CDR1 LGHNA, CDR2 YSLEER. The CDR3 loop reads CASSQLAGGNTDTQYF. The CDR3 nucleotides read TGCGCCAGCAGCCAGCTAGCGGGGGGAAACACAGATACGCAGTATTTT.

The V gene is TRBV7-8, the J gene TRBJ2-1; 14 nucleotides agree with TRBD2. From germline, CDR1 is SGHVS and CDR2 FQNEAQ. There are 17 residues in the CDR3. The V segment lost 5 bases and the J segment 4 bases; nucleotides outside the gene matches: 7. In DNA form, the CDR3 reads TGTGCCAGCAGCCCCCGACTAGCGGGGGGGTTATACAATGAGCAGTTCTTC. Amino acid sequence: CASSPRLAGGLYNEQFF.

As for this clone: At one of its ends the junction is not consistent with the germline gene, which may arise from a read error. The chain uses TRBV11-2 and TRBJ2-1; 8 positions match TRBD1. Germline V gives CDR1 SGHAT, CDR2 FQNNGV. The CDR3 runs to 13 residues. The CDR3 is CASSLDRGNEQFF. In nucleotides, the CDR3 is TGTGCCAGCAGTTTAGACAGGGGCAATGAGCAGTTCTTC.

The chain recombines TRBV7-3 with TRBJ2-2; 13 bases agree with TRBD2. The ends lost 5 bases at V and 6 bases at J; junction bases unmatched: 6. Germline loops: CDR1 SGHTA, CDR2 FQGTGA. The CDR3 is 16 amino acids. In DNA form, the CDR3 reads TGTGCCAGCAGCCTAGGACTAGCGGGGGCCTCCGGGGAGCTGTTTTTT. This codes for CASSLGLAGASGELFF.

The rearrangement uses TRBV6-1 and TRBJ1-1; the D is unclear. Trimming took off 2 bases at V and 14 bases at J, with 15 bases between the two ends. The CDR3 totals 12 residues. Per germline, CDR1 MNHNS and CDR2 SASEGT. The CDR3 coding sequence is TGTGCCAGCAGTGAACTTGGCCTCCAAGTCTTCTTT. It is translated as CASSELGLQVFF.

The chain employs TRBV11-3 and TRBJ2-3; 7 nucleotides agree with TRBD1. CDR1 is SGHNT and CDR2 is YENEEA in the germline V gene. The CDR3 runs to 15 residues. With V trimmed by 5 bases and J by 0 bases, 5 bases remained unmatched. The DNA for the CDR3 is TGTGCCAGCAGCCGACAGGGATCTAGCACAGATACGCAGTATTTT. This gives the protein CASSRQGSSTDTQYF.

The V gene is TRBV6-4, the J gene TRBJ2-7; D gene ambiguous. V lost 4 bases and J lost 3, with 10 bases in between. The V gene's germline CDR1 is MRHNA and CDR2 SNTAGT. This CDR3 is built from 13 residues. The CDR3 loop is CASSVRHYYEQYF. The CDR3 nucleotides read TGTGCCAGCAGTGTTCGACATTACTACGAGCAGTACTTC.

This clone was seen just once. The chain links TRBV6-4 to TRBJ1-1, with 7 bases fitting TRBD1. V lost 10 bases to trimming and J lost 4 bases; unmatched junction nucleotides: 12. This CDR3 comprises 14 residues. Germline CDR1 MRHNA, CDR2 SNTAGT. The CDR3 loop reads CATRQDSGGTEAFF. In nucleotides, the CDR3 is TGTGCCACGCGACAGGACTCAGGGGGCACTGAAGCTTTCTTT.

The V and J genes are TRBV9 and TRBJ2-7; 8 nucleotides line up with TRBD2. With 4 bases clipped from V and 2 bases from J, the junction kept 5 bases outside the gene matches. CDR3 length: 14 amino acids. Germline CDR1 and CDR2: SGDLS and YYNGEE. For the CDR3, the DNA is TGTGCCAGCAGCCTACTAGCGGAGACCTACGAGCAGTACTTC. This sequence encodes CASSLLAETYEQYF.

The chain has TRBV5-1 and TRBJ1-4; D perhaps matches TRBD1 (5 bases). V lost 4 bases, J lost 7 bases, and 20 bases lay in between. This CDR3 has 16 residues. The germline V gene has CDR1 SGHRS and CDR2 YFSETQ. The CDR3 DNA reads TGCGCCAGCAGCGGGGGACTGGGGCAAGTGGGTGAAAAACTGTTTTTT. Translation gives CASSGGLGQVGEKLFF.

The chain links TRBV5-1 to TRBJ1-1; D gene unclear. The CDR3 has 17 amino acids. Germline V gene lookup returns CDR1 SGHRS and CDR2 YFSETQ. V was clipped by 0 bases and J by 1 base, with 16 bases between them. CDR3 amino acids: CASSLAGLVRQNTEAFF. The CDR3, as DNA: TGCGCCAGCAGCTTGGCTGGACTTGTTAGACAGAACACTGAAGCTTTCTTT.

V and J are TRBV4-3 and TRBJ2-3, with D possibly TRBD1 on 6 matching bases. Germline loops: CDR1 LGHNA, CDR2 YSLEER. The CDR3 spans 16 residues. The germline V and J ends were trimmed by 2 bases and 4 bases, with 16 bases remaining between them. CDR3 protein: CASSQFTTSGADTQYF. In DNA, the CDR3 is TGCGCCAGCAGCCAATTTACTACTTCAGGGGCAGATACGCAGTATTTT.

The chain links TRBV30 to TRBJ1-6, with TRBD1 matching 10 bases. There are 18 residues in the CDR3. CDR1 and CDR2 (germline): GTSNPN, SVGIG (reference sequence). J lost 7 bases, V lost 4 bases, and 16 bases had no gene match. The DNA for the CDR3 is TGTGCCTGGACCAAAAGACAGGGGGCGTCGGTTAGGAATTCACCCCTCCACTTT. Residues: CAWTKRQGASVRNSPLHF. The entire variable domain, with the rest obtained from reference TRBV30 and TRBJ1-6, is as follows: SQTIHQWPATLVQPVGSPLSLECTVEGTSNPNLYWYRQAAGRGLQLLFYSVGIGQISSEVPQNLSASRPQDRQFILSSKKLLLSDSGFYLCAWTKRQGASVRNSPLHFGNGTRLTVT.

The chain recombines TRBV11-1 with TRBJ2-2, with 8 bases lining up with TRBD2. V shed 1 base and J 2 bases; nucleotides not matched to a gene: 12. Germline CDR1 and CDR2: SGHAT and FQDESV (reference sequence). The CDR3 totals 19 residues. CDR3 in amino acids: CASSLVTGGGGTNTGELFF. The CDR3 DNA reads as TGTGCCAGCAGCTTAGTTACGGGCGGCGGGGGGACCAACACCGGGGAGCTGTTTTTT.

The V call is TRBV11-3, the J call TRBJ1-2; 9 positions agree with TRBD1. In germline, CDR1 is SGHNT, CDR2 YENEEA. The CDR3 contains 13 residues. After removal of 5 bases from V and 6 bases from J, the junction contained 4 bases not matched to a gene. CDR3 sequence: CASSPRQGDGYTF. CDR3 sequence (DNA): TGTGCCAGCAGCCCCAGACAGGGGGATGGCTACACCTTC. Together with reference TRBV11-3 and TRBJ1-2, the CDR3 gives the full variable domain: EAGVVQSPRYKIIEKKQPVAFWCNPISGHNTLYWYLQNLGQGPELLIRYENEEAVDDSQLPKDRFSAERLKGVDSTLKIQPAELGDSAVYLCASSPRQGDGYTFGSGTRLTVV.

This chain joins TRBV19 and TRBJ1-1, with 7 bases aligning to TRBD1. Germline trimming cut 5 bases from V and 0 bases from J; bases unmatched to any gene: 18. This CDR3 has 19 residues. Looked up from germline, CDR1 is LNHDA and CDR2 is SQIVND (reference sequence). Here the CDR3 DNA reads TGTGCCAGTAGTCTCATCCGGGACAGAACATTATACATGAACACTGAAGCTTTCTTT. Translating it yields CASSLIRDRTLYMNTEAFF.